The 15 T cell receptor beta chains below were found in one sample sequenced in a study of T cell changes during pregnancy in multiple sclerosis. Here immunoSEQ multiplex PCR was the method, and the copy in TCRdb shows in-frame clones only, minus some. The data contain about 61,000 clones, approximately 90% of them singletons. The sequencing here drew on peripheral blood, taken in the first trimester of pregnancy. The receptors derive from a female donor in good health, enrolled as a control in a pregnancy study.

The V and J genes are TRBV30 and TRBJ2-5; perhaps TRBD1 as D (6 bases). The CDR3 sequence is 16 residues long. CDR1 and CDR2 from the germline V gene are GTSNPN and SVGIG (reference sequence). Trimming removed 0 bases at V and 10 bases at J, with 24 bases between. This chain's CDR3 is CAWSVLGTGTSSGQYF. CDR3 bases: TGTGCCTGGAGTGTATTAGGCACAGGGACATCCTCGGGCCAGTACTTC. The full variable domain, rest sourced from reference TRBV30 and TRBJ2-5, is SQTIHQWPATLVQPVGSPLSLECTVEGTSNPNLYWYRQAAGRGLQLLFYSVGIGQISSEVPQNLSASRPQDRQFILSSKKLLLSDSGFYLCAWSVLGTGTSSGQYFGPGTRLLVL.

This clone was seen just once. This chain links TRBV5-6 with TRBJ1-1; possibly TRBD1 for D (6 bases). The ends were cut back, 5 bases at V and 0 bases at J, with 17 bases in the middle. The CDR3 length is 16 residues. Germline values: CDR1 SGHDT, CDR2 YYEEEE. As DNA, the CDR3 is TGTGCCAGCAGGCTGCAGGGGACCCTTATGAACACTGAAGCTTTCTTT. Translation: CASRLQGTLMNTEAFF. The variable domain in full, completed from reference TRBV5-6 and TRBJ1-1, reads DAGVTQSPTHLIKTRGQQVTLRCSPKSGHDTVSWYQQALGQGPQFIFQYYEEEERQRGNFPDRFSGHQFPNYSSELNVNALLLGDSALYLCASRLQGTLMNTEAFFGQGTRLTVV.

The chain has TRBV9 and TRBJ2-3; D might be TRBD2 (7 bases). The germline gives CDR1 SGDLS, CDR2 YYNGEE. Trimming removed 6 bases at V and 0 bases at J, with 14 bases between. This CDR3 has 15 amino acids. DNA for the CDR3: TGTGCCAGCACTCTAGGGGGGGCCAGCACAGATACGCAGTATTTT. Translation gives CASTLGGASTDTQYF.

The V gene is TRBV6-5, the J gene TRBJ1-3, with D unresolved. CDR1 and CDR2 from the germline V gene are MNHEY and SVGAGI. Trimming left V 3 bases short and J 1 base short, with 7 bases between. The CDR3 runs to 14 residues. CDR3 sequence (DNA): TGTGCCAGCAGTTATCGGGGTTCTGGAAACACCATATATTTT. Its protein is CASSYRGSGNTIYF.

For the CDR3, the DNA is TGTGCCAGCAGCCCTTCGGGAGCGGGAGTCGGGGAGCTGTTTTTT. Translated: CASSPSGAGVGELFF. The V gene is TRBV2, the J gene TRBJ2-2; 8 bases are a match to TRBD2. This CDR3 spans 15 amino acids. Trimming removed 6 bases from V and 7 bases from J; junction bases left unmatched: 10. CDR1 and CDR2 from the germline V gene are SNHLY and FYNNEI. Drawing the rest from reference TRBV2 and TRBJ2-2, the complete variable domain is EPEVTQTPSHQVTQMGQEVILRCVPISNHLYFYWYRQILGQKVEFLVSFYNNEISEKSEIFDDQFSVERPDGSNFTLKIRSTKLEDSAMYFCASSPSGAGVGELFFGEGSRLTVL.

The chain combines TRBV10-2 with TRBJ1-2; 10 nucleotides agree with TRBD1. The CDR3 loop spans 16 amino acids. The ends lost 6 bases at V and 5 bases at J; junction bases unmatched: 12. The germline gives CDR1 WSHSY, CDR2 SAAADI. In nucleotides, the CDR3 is TGCGCCAGCAGAAGTCCGGGACAGGGGTTTTTGTATGGCTACACCTTC. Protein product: CASRSPGQGFLYGYTF.

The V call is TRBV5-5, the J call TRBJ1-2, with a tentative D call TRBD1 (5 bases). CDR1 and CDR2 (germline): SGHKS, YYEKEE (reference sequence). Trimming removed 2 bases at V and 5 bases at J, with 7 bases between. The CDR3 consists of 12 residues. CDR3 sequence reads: CASSFRGYGYTF. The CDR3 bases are TGTGCCAGCAGCTTTAGGGGATATGGCTACACCTTC.

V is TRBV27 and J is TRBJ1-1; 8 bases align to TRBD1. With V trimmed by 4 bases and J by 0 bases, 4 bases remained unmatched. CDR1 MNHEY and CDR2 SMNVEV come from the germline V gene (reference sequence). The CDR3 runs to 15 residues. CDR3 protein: CASSSRTGMNTEAFF. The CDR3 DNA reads TGTGCCAGCAGTTCCCGGACAGGGATGAACACTGAAGCTTTCTTT.

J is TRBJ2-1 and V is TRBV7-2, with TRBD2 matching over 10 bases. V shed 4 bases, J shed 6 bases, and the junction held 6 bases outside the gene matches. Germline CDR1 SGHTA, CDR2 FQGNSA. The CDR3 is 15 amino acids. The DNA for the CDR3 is TGTGCCAGCAGCTCAGCGGGGGGGCTGGGCAATGAGCAGTTCTTC. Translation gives CASSSAGGLGNEQFF.

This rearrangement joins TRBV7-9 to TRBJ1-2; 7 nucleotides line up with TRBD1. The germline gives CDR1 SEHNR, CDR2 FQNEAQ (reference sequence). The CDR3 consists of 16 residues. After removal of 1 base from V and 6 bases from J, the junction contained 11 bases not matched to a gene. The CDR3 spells CASSLERGLASNGYTF. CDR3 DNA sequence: TGTGCCAGCAGCTTAGAGAGGGGGCTGGCTTCGAATGGCTACACCTTC.

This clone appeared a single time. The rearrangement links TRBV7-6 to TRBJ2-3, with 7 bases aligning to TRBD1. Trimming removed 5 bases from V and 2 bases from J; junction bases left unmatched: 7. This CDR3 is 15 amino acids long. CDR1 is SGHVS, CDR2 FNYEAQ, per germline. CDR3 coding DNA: TGTGCCAGCAGCCCCCGACAGGGTGCCACAGATACGCAGTATTTT. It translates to CASSPRQGATDTQYF. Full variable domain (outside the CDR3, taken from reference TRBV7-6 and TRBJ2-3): GAGVSQSPRYKVTKRGQDVALRCDPISGHVSLYWYRQALGQGPEFLTYFNYEAQQDKSGLPNDRFSAERPEGSISTLTIQRTEQRDSAMYRCASSPRQGATDTQYFGPGTRLTVL.

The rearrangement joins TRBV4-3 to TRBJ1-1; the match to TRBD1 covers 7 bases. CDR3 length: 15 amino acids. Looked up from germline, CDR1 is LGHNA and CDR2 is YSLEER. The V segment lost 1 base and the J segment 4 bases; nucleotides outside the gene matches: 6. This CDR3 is CASSQARTGSTEAFF. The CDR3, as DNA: TGCGCCAGCAGCCAAGCCAGGACAGGAAGCACTGAAGCTTTCTTT.

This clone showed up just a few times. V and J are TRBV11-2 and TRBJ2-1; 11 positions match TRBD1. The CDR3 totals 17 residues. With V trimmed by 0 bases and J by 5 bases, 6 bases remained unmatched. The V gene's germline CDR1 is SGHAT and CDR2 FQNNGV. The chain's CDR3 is CASSLEGGQGVDNEQFF. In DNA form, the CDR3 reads TGTGCCAGCAGCTTAGAGGGGGGACAGGGGGTAGACAATGAGCAGTTCTTC.

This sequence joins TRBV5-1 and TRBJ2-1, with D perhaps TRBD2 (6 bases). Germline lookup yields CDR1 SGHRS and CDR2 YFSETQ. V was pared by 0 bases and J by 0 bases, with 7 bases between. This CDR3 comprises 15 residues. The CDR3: CASSLVGSSYNEQFF. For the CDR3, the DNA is TGCGCCAGCAGCTTGGTCGGGAGCTCCTACAATGAGCAGTTCTTC. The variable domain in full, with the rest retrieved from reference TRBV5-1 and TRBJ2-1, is KAGVTQTPRYLIKTRGQQVTLSCSPISGHRSVSWYQQTPGQGLQFLFEYFSETQRNKGNFPGRFSGRQFSNSRSEMNVSTLELGDSALYLCASSLVGSSYNEQFFGPGTRLTVL.

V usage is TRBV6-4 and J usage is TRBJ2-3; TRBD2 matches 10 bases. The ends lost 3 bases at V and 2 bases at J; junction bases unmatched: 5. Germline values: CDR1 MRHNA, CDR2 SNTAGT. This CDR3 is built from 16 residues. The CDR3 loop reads CASSELAGGVTDTQYF. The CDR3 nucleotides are TGTGCCAGCAGTGAGTTAGCGGGGGGAGTCACAGATACGCAGTATTTT.